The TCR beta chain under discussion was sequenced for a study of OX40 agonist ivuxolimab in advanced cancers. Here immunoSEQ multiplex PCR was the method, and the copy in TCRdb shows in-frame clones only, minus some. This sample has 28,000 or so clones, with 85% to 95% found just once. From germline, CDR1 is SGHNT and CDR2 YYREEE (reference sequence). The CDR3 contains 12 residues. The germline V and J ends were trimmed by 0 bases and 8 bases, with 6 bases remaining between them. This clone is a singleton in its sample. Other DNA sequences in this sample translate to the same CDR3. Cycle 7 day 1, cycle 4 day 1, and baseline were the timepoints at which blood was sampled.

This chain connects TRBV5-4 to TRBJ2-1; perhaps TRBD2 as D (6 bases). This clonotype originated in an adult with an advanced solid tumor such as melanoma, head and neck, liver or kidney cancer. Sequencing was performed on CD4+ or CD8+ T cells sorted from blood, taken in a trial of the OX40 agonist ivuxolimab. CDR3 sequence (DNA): TGTGCCAGCAGCTTGGGGAGGGATGAGCAGTTCTTC. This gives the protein CASSLGRDEQFF.